The rows below give T cell receptor beta chains drawn from one sample of a study of CD8 T cells in ankylosing spondylitis. TCRdb re-called the 5' RACE reads with MiXCR, one entry per CDR3 protein. The sample yields more than 30,000 distinct CDR3 sequences, around an eighth seen once. The sequencing input was synovial fluid, either unsorted or a sorted T cell fraction (not recorded which). The receptors here all came from a male donor with ankylosing spondylitis. Both conserved end residues are part of each CDR3. A D gene is named only where the DNA matches it firmly. The size of a clone is reported for some rows only, either as once, few or many, or as a class for expanded clones.

>TRBV10-3|TRBJ1-4|-|TRBD1
TGTGCCACCAAGGGGGCTGAAAAACTGTTTTTT
CATKGAEKLFF
>TRBV27|TRBJ1-1|-|-
TGTGCCAGCAGTTGGGGGTTGCACACTGAAGCTTTCTTT
CASSWGLHTEAFF
>TRBV2|TRBJ2-2|few|-
TGTGCCAGCAGCCGTGGACAGGCGGGGGACGGGGAGCTGTTTTTT
CASSRGQAGDGELFF
>TRBV6-2/TRBV6-3|TRBJ2-7|-|-
TGTGCCAGCACTGGACCCCATCGGATGTCCTACGAGCAGTACTTC
CASTGPHRMSYEQYF
>TRBV6-5|TRBJ2-7|many|TRBD1
TGTGCCAGCAGTTACGCCCGGACAGGGTCCTACGAGCAGTACTTC
CASSYARTGSYEQYF
>TRBV11-2|TRBJ2-7|-|TRBD2
TGTGCCAGCAGCAGTGCCCTAGCGGGAGGCCCAAGCTCCTACGAGCAGTACTTC
CASSSALAGGPSSYEQYF
>TRBV4-1|TRBJ2-1|few|-
TGCGCCAGCAGCCAAGCCCTTGATGAGCAGTTCTTC
CASSQALDEQFF
>TRBV10-3|TRBJ2-1|few|-
TGTGCCATATCGGAGGCAAGCTCCTACAATGAGCAGTTCTTC
CAISEASSYNEQFF
>TRBV11-3|TRBJ2-1|once|TRBD2
TGTGCCAGCAGCTCCGCCGAGGAGCGGGGTCTGGATGAGCAGTTCTTC
CASSSAEERGLDEQFF
>TRBV7-8|TRBJ2-3|many|TRBD2
TGTGCCAGCAGCTTCCAGCGGGGGTTAGATACGCAGTATTTT
CASSFQRGLDTQYF
>TRBV29-1|TRBJ1-2|-|-
TGCAGCGTTGAAGATCGATCGGCCAGGGAAAGGGGCTACACCTTC
CSVEDRSARERGYTF
>TRBV3-1|TRBJ2-7|-|-
TGTGCCAGCCCCAGGGACTGGCCCTACGAGCAGTACTTC
CASPRDWPYEQYF
>TRBV27|TRBJ2-6|few|-
TGTGCCAGCAGTTTATGGGGCGGGCTGGGCTCTGGGGCCAACGTCCTGACTTTC
CASSLWGGLGSGANVLTF
>TRBV11-2|TRBJ1-3|-|-
TGTGCCAGCAGCCCAGGGGCGTACGTGTACACCATATATTTT
CASSPGAYVYTIYF
>TRBV5-1|TRBJ2-7|-|TRBD2
TGCGCCAGCAGCTTGACCGGGACTAGCAACTACGAGCAGTACTTC
CASSLTGTSNYEQYF
>TRBV10-3|TRBJ2-7|few|TRBD1
TGTGCCATCAGTGCGGACAGGCCCTACTACGAGCAGTACTTC
CAISADRPYYEQYF
>TRBV7-9|TRBJ2-1|many|TRBD2
TGTGCCAGCAGCTTCCGACTAGCGGGGGGGATAGAGGATGAGCAGTTCTTC
CASSFRLAGGIEDEQFF
>TRBV5-6|TRBJ2-3|few|TRBD2
TGTGCCAGCAGCCAACCGGGAGGGCGAACAGATACGCAGTATTTT
CASSQPGGRTDTQYF
>TRBV29-1|TRBJ2-1|many|-
TGCAGCGTTGAGTGGGACTCCTACAATGAGCAGTTCTTC
CSVEWDSYNEQFF
>TRBV7-2|TRBJ2-1|few|TRBD2
TGTGCCAGCAGCCCAAGTAGCGGGCCTTACAATGAGCAGTTCTTC
CASSPSSGPYNEQFF
>TRBV11-2|TRBJ2-1|many|TRBD2
TGTGCCAGCAGTCTAGCTAGCGGCAATGAGCAGTTCTTC
CASSLASGNEQFF
>TRBV15|TRBJ2-1|many|-
TGTGCCACCAGCAGAGAATTGGAGGGCAATGAGCAGTTCTTC
CATSRELEGNEQFF
>TRBV5-6|TRBJ1-2|many|-
TGTGCCAGCAGCGCACCGACAGAATTCTCGGTACTTGGCTACACCTTC
CASSAPTEFSVLGYTF
>TRBV29-1|TRBJ2-2|-|-
TGCAGCGTTTGGACCCTTCCCGGGGAGCTGTTTTTT
CSVWTLPGELFF
>TRBV29-1|TRBJ2-5|few|TRBD1
TGCAGCGCCCAAGGGGGCAGGGAGACCCAGTACTTC
CSAQGGRETQYF
>TRBV19|TRBJ2-6|few|-
TGTGCCAGTAGTATAGACCCACCCGGTACGGCCAACGTCCTGACTTTC
CASSIDPPGTANVLTF
>TRBV11-2|TRBJ1-1|many|-
TGTGCCAGCAGCTTCGACAGTCCTTTAAACACTGAAGCTTTCTTT
CASSFDSPLNTEAFF
>TRBV4-1|TRBJ1-1|few|-
TGCGCCAGTAGGCACAAGGGGGGAACTGAAGCTTTCTTT
CASRHKGGTEAFF
>TRBV12-3/TRBV12-4|TRBJ1-2|many|TRBD1
TGTGCCAGCAGTTGGGGGACAGGAAAATATGGCTACACCTTC
CASSWGTGKYGYTF
>TRBV7-2|TRBJ2-5|-|-
TGTGCCAGCACCCTCACTCGGGAGACCCAGTACTTC
CASTLTRETQYF
>TRBV7-2|TRBJ2-2|few|TRBD1
TGTGCCAGCAGCCGACAGGGGAACACCGGGGAGCTGTTTTTT
CASSRQGNTGELFF
>TRBV6-2/TRBV6-3|TRBJ2-7|-|-
TGTGCCAGCAGTTACCCGACCTCCTCCTACGAGCAGTACTTC
CASSYPTSSYEQYF
>TRBV24-1|TRBJ2-5|many|-
TGTGCCACCAGTGAGACTGGACCCTTGGGGACCCAGTACTTC
CATSETGPLGTQYF
>TRBV27|TRBJ1-1|-|-
TGCACCAGCAGTTTCCGGGGAGAGAGGACTGAAGCTTTCTTT
CTSSFRGERTEAFF
>TRBV20-1|TRBJ2-7|once|-
TGCAGTGCTAGATGGGGGGAGGCTACCTACGAGCAGTACTTC
CSARWGEATYEQYF
>TRBV20-1|TRBJ1-4|few|TRBD1
TGCAGTGCTAGGCCAGGGGGGGATGAAAAACTGTTTTTT
CSARPGGDEKLFF
>TRBV28|TRBJ1-3|many|-
TGTGCCAGCAGTCTAGGACTCAACTCTGGAAACACCATATATTTT
CASSLGLNSGNTIYF
>TRBV19|TRBJ2-3|-|-
TGTGCCAGTAGTATTTATGGTCTTTTTACGCATATGGGCGGACACACAGATACGCAGTATTTT
CASSIYGLFTHMGGHTDTQYF
>TRBV3-1|TRBJ1-2|many|-
TGTGCCAGCAGCTCCAGGGGTTGGGGCTACACCTTC
CASSSRGWGYTF
>TRBV5-4|TRBJ2-7|few|-
TGTGCCAGCAGCTTGGCCCCCTGGACAGATTCCTACGAGCAGTACTTC
CASSLAPWTDSYEQYF